This T cell receptor beta chain is from a study of beta chain features in type 1 diabetes (dated by TCRdb to the late 2010s). A note on the overall study: Patients and healthy donors did not differ in mean age, gender distribution, total cell number or subset yield. A total of roughly 99,000,000 sorted cells were examined across all samples, and the number of cells per subset was strongly correlated with RNA yield. The study compared TCRB repertoires of sorted circulating CD4+ T cell subsets between recently diagnosed type 1 diabetes patients and matched healthy donors. Naive and central memory subsets were obtained from all 30 or so donors, but regulatory and stem cell-like memory subsets were isolated from only 8 patients and about 8 healthy donors. The paper's findings and limits, for the study overall: Naive, central memory and regulatory TCRB repertoires appeared to be more alike among patients than among healthy donors. Because the HLA sub-analyses included only small numbers of individuals, any influence of HLA type on TCRB rearrangement was left unresolved. In all four CD4+ subsets, TCRB CDR3 length was moderately but significantly shorter in type 1 diabetes patients. Because cDNA rather than genomic DNA was sequenced, highly expressing activated cells could have been over-represented, although no difference in activation and CD3 levels was found between groups. Patients with type 1 diabetes made fewer insertions and deleted more nucleotides at VDJ recombination sites, implying thymic rearrangement abnormalities. PCR may preferentially amplify shorter templates, but because patient and control samples were amplified and corrected together, any resulting skew would affect both groups equally.

A word on this clone: Its recognized antigen is unknown. Base quality data are lacking; no much larger clone is found one base away.

The High Capacity cDNA Reverse Transcription Kit was used to reverse transcribe all of the isolated RNA, meaning that expressed TCRB transcripts were what got sequenced. Naive, central memory and regulatory T cell samples underwent deep immunoSEQ sequencing, averaging about 3.57 million total reads per sample. Sorted cells were lysed in RLT buffer and RNA was extracted with DNase-treated RNeasy Micro or Mini kits, depending on cell number. To prevent cross-contamination, each cell subset was processed individually, whereas patient and healthy donor samples were processed jointly. The immunoSEQ multiplex PCR was used to amplify TCRB sequences from cDNA, generating 87-bp fragments that spanned the CDR3 region. Sequencing of the amplicons was performed on the Illumina HiSeq platform. In the source study's methods: PCR bias was computationally corrected using synthetic template baselines, reads within Hamming distance 2 were collapsed, and singletons that could not be merged were discarded. By aligning reads against IMGT, V, D and J genes, CDR3 length, and insertions or deletions at six rearrangement sites were assigned. Within each subset, clonotype counts were normalized to the number of sorted cells before true diversity and Gini coefficients were calculated with the tcR R package. The overlap coefficient, calculated on TCRB nucleotide sequences, was used to measure repertoire sharing. Held by TCRdb, this immuneACCESS table contains in-frame sequences only and omits some clones. Under half of the omission traces to an unresolved V gene where checked; the cause of the rest is unknown. V and J calls and clone size are those listed in that table; D and trimming were worked out from the DNA. For this sample there are some 130,000 clones; 7.5% to 9.5% appear just once. The top ten clones comprise 0.7% to 0.85% of the sample.

CDR1 and CDR2 are read off the germline V gene as SGHTA and FQGTGA. The CDR3 sequence holds 13 residues, the cysteine and phenylalanine included. The read is trimmed to its CDR3 DNA, 39 bases read in frame from base 1. Trimming at the junction amounts to 5 bases on V and 11 bases on J, and the germline ends lie 18 bases apart. A single peripheral blood draw of about 116 mL on average was collected from each donor into heparinised tubes. A BD FACSAria II was used to sort naive, central memory, regulatory and stem cell-like memory CD4+ T cells with a panel that included CD45RO, CCR7, CD25, CD127, CD95 and CD27. A purity above 95% was achieved for all sorted populations. PBMCs were isolated right away by Lymphoprep density gradient centrifugation and were stained directly, without culture. Samples were stained and sorted in pairs, with one healthy donor and one patient per experiment, so that batch effects were minimized.

The sample comprised central memory CD4+ T cells from blood. This clonotype originated in a man aged 30 to 45 with type 1 diabetes. In this chain, TRBV7-3 is recombined with TRBJ1-2; TRBD1 is a weak D gene call, 5 bases matching. At the DNA level, the sequence is TGTGCCAGCAGCCCCGACAGCCAGCTCCCTTACACCTTC. Translated, it gives CASSPDSQLPYTF.